The 8 T cell receptor beta chains in this list originate from one sample, sequenced in a study of blood T cell repertoires in COVID-19. Produced via immunoSEQ multiplex PCR; TCRdb's table is partial and in-frame only. This table has 75,000 or so clones, roughly 88% appearing once. The sequenced material came from peripheral blood. The source of these receptors is a man in his sixties or seventies with acute or convalescent COVID-19.

The chain carries TRBV19 and TRBJ2-7, with TRBD1 as a possible D gene (5 bases). V shed 2 bases and J shed 6 bases, with 11 bases lying between them. CDR1 is LNHDA, CDR2 SQIVND, per germline (reference sequence). The CDR3 is 13 amino acids. The CDR3 region is CASSISQGVEQYF. The CDR3 nucleotides read TGTGCCAGTAGTATATCCCAAGGGGTCGAGCAGTACTTC.

The J gene is TRBJ2-1, the V gene TRBV24-1; 7 bases are a match to TRBD1. The J segment lost 6 bases and the V segment lost 4 bases, leaving 5 bases of the junction unmatched. This CDR3 has 14 amino acids. The germline CDR1 and CDR2 sequences are KGHDR and SFDVKD. CDR3 nucleotide sequence: TGTGCCACCAGTGACCCGGGACAGACCAATGAGCAGTTCTTC. It encodes CATSDPGQTNEQFF.

CDR3 sequence reads: CASSFNSDKNIQYF. The CDR3 DNA sequence: TGTGCCAGCAGCTTCAACTCCGATAAAAACATTCAGTACTTC. The rearrangement links TRBV13 to TRBJ2-4; D unclear. Germline CDR1 reads PRHDT; CDR2 reads FYEKMQ (reference sequence). V lost 3 bases to trimming and J lost 4 bases, with 10 bases between them. This CDR3 region has 14 residues. Full variable domain (outside the CDR3, taken from reference TRBV13 and TRBJ2-4): AAGVIQSPRHLIKEKRETATLKCYPIPRHDTVYWYQQGPGQDPQFLISFYEKMQSDKGSIPDRFSAQQFSDYHSELNMSSLELGDSALYFCASSFNSDKNIQYFGAGTRLSVL.

This chain links TRBV9 with TRBJ2-7, with a tentative D call TRBD2 (6 bases). The CDR3 totals 15 residues. V lost 2 bases and J lost 0, with 12 bases in between. The germline gives CDR1 SGDLS, CDR2 YYNGEE. The CDR3 DNA is TGTGCCAGCAGCGTTAGCGGCTTTAGCTCCTACGAGCAGTACTTC. This translates into CASSVSGFSSYEQYF.

The V call is TRBV9, the J call TRBJ2-1; D may be TRBD2 (6 bases). Germline CDR1 SGDLS, CDR2 YYNGEE. The V gene lost 2 bases and the J gene lost 0 bases, with 12 bases spanning the gap. The CDR3 is 16 residues long. CDR3 loop: CASSVRTTLSYNEQFF. The CDR3 region has the DNA TGTGCCAGCAGCGTTAGGACTACCCTCTCCTACAATGAGCAGTTCTTC.

The J gene is TRBJ2-1, the V gene TRBV6-2 or TRBV6-3; unclear D gene. The CDR3 consists of 16 residues. Trimming removed 2 bases from V and 5 bases from J, with 16 bases in between. The germline V gene has CDR1 MNHEY and CDR2 SVGEGT. Here the CDR3 DNA reads TGTGCCAGCAGTTACCCACTCAGGTTACTTAACAATGAGCAGTTCTTC. The encoded protein is CASSYPLRLLNNEQFF.

J is TRBJ2-4 and V is TRBV29-1; 7 bases match TRBD1. This CDR3 is 15 amino acids long. The germline CDR1 and CDR2 sequences are SQVTM and ANQGSEA. V gave up 7 bases and J gave up 2 bases; unmatched junction bases: 11. The CDR3 sequence is CSATGVLGPKNIQYF. The CDR3 DNA sequence: TGCAGCGCCACAGGGGTCCTTGGGCCCAAAAACATTCAGTACTTC.

V is TRBV7-9 and J is TRBJ1-5; 9 nucleotides agree with TRBD1. The J segment lost 6 bases and the V segment lost 4 bases, leaving 7 bases of the junction unmatched. The CDR3 totals 15 residues. The germline gives CDR1 SEHNR, CDR2 FQNEAQ (reference sequence). The CDR3 sequence is CASSSGTGPGQPQHF. CDR3 in DNA: TGTGCCAGCAGCTCCGGGACAGGGCCCGGTCAGCCCCAGCATTTT.